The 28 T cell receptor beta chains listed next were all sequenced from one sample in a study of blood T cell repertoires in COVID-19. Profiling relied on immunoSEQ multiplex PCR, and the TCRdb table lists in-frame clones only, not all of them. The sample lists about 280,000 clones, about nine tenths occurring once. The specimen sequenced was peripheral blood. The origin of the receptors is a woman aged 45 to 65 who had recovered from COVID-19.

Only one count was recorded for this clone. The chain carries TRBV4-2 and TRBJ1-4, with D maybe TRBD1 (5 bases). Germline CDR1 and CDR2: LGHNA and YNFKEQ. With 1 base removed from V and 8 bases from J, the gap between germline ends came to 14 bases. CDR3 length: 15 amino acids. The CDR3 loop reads CASSQGGGDEEKLFF. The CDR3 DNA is TGTGCCAGCAGCCAAGGGGGAGGGGATGAGGAAAAACTGTTTTTT.

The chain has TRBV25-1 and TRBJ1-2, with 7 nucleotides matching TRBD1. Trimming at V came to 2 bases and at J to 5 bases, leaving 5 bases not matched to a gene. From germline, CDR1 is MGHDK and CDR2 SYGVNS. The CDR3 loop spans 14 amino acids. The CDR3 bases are TGTGCCAGCAGTGAAATAGGGGGCAATTATGGCTACACCTTC. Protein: CASSEIGGNYGYTF.

CDR3 protein: CASSVRKGTEAFF. The CDR3 DNA reads TGTGCCAGCAGCGTTAGGAAGGGGACAGAAGCTTTCTTT. The chain links TRBV13 to TRBJ1-1, with D possibly matching TRBD1 (6 bases). Germline CDR1 PRHDT, CDR2 FYEKMQ (reference sequence). The CDR3 has 13 amino acids. V was trimmed by 5 bases and J by 8 bases, leaving 15 bases between them.

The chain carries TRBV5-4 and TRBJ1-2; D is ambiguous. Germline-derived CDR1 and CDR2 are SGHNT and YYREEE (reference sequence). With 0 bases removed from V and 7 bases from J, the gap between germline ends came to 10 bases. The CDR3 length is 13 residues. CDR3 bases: TGTGCCAGCAGCTTGGCGGGTCTTGTTGGCTACACCTTC. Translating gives CASSLAGLVGYTF.

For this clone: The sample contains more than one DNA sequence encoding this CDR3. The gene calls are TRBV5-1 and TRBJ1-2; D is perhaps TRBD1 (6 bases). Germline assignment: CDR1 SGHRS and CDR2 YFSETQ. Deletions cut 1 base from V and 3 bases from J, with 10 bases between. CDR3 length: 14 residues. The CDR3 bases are TGCGCCAGCAGCTTGAGTTCAGGGGACTATGGCTACACCTTC. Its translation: CASSLSSGDYGYTF. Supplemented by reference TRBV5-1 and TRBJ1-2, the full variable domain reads KAGVTQTPRYLIKTRGQQVTLSCSPISGHRSVSWYQQTPGQGLQFLFEYFSETQRNKGNFPGRFSGRQFSNSRSEMNVSTLELGDSALYLCASSLSSGDYGYTFGSGTRLTVV.

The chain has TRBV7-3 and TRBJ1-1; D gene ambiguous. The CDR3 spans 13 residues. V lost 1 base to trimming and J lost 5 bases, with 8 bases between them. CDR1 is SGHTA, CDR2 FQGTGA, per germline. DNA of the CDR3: TGTGCCAGCAGCTTAATTGGGAGAACTGAAGCTTTCTTT. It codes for CASSLIGRTEAFF.

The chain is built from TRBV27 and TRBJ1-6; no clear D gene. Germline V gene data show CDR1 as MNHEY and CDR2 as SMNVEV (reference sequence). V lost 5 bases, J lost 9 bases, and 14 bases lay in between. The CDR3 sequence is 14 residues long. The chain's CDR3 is CASSIKTSSSPLHF. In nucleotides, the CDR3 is TGTGCCAGCAGTATAAAAACGAGTTCTTCACCCCTCCACTTT.

Here the CDR3 reads CASSLQGTSTEAFF. The CDR3 DNA sequence: TGTGCCAGCAGCCTACAGGGGACTAGCACTGAAGCTTTCTTT. This chain connects TRBV14 to TRBJ1-1; TRBD1 aligns across 7 bases. In germline, CDR1 is SGHDN, CDR2 FVKESK. The CDR3 extends over 14 amino acids. Trimming removed 4 bases from V and 4 bases from J; junction bases left unmatched: 6.

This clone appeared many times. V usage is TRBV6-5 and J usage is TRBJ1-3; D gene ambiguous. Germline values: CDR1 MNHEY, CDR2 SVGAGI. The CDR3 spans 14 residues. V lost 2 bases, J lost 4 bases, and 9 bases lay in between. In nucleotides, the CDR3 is TGTGCCAGCAGTTACAGGGAGGCAGGAAACACCATATATTTT. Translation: CASSYREAGNTIYF.

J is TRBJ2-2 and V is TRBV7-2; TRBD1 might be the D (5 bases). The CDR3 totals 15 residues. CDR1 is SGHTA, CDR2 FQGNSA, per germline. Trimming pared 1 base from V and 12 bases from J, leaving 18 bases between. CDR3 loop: CASSLVQAGMGQLFF. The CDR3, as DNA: TGTGCCAGCAGCTTAGTGCAGGCAGGGATGGGGCAGCTGTTTTTT.

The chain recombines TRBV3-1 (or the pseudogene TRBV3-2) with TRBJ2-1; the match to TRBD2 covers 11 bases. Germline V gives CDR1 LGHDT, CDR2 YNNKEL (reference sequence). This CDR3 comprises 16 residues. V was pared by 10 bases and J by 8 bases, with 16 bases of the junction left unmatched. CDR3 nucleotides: TGTGCCACCGCGGATAGCGGGGGGGCGGTTATCGATGAGCAGTTCTTC. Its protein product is CATADSGGAVIDEQFF.

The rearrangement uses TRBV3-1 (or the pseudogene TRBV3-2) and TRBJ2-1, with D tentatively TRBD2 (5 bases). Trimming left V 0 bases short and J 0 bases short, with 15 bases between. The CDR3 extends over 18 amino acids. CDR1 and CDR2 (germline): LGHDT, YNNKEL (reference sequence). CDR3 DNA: TGTGCCAGCAGCCAAGATCCTGGAGCGGTTAGCTCCTACAATGAGCAGTTCTTC. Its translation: CASSQDPGAVSSYNEQFF.

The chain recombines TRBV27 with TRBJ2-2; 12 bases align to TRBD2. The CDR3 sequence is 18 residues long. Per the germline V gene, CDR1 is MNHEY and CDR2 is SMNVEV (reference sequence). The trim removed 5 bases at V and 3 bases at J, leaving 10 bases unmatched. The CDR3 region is CASSLRPSGRAYTGELFF. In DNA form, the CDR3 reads TGTGCCAGCAGTCTCCGGCCTAGCGGGAGGGCTTACACCGGGGAGCTGTTTTTT.

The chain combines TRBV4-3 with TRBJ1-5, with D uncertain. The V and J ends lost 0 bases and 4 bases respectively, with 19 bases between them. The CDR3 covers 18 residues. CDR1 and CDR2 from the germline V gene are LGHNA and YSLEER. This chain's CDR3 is CASSQETQRRIRNQPQHF. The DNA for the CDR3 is TGCGCCAGCAGCCAAGAAACACAGAGAAGGATACGGAATCAGCCCCAGCATTTT.

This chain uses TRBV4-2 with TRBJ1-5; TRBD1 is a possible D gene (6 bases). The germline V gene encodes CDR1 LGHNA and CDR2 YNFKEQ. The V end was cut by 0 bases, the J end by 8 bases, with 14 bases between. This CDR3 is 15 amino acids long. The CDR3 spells CASSQERGGREPQHF. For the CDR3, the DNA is TGTGCCAGCAGCCAAGAAAGGGGGGGTAGGGAGCCCCAGCATTTT.

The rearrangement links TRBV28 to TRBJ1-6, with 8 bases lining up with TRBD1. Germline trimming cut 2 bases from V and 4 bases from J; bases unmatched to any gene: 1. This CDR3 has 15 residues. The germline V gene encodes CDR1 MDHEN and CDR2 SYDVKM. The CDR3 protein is CASSLGDRYNSPLHF. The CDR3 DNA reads TGTGCCAGCAGTTTAGGGGACAGGTATAATTCACCCCTCCACTTT.

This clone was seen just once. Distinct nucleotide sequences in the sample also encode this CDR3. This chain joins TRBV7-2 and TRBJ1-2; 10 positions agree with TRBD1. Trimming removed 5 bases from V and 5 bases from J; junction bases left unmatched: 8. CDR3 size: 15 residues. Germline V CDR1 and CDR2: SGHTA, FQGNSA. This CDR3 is CASSPPPGQGYGYTF. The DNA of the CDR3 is TGTGCCAGCAGCCCCCCTCCGGGACAGGGGTATGGCTACACCTTC.

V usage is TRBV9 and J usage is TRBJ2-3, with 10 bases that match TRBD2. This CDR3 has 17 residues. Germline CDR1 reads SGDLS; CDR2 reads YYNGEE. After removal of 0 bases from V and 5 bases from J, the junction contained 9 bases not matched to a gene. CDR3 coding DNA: TGTGCCAGCAGCGTAGGGCTAGCGGGGGCGTATTTAGATACGCAGTATTTT. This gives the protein CASSVGLAGAYLDTQYF. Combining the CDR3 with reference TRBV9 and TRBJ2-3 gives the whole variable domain DSGVTQTPKHLITATGQRVTLRCSPRSGDLSVYWYQQSLDQGLQFLIQYYNGEERAKGNILERFSAQQFPDLHSELNLSSLELGDSALYFCASSVGLAGAYLDTQYFGPGTRLTVL.

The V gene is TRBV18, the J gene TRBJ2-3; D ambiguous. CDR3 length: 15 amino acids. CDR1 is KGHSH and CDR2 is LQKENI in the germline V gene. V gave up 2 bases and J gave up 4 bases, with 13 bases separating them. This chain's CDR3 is CASSPSPGVADTQYF. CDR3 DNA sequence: TGTGCCAGCTCACCAAGTCCCGGTGTAGCAGATACGCAGTATTTT.

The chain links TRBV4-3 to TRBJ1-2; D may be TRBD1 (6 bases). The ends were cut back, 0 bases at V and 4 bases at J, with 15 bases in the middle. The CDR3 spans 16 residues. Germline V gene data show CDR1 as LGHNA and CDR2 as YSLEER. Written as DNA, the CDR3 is TGCGCCAGCAGCCAAGATCCGACAGGAACGGGCTATGGCTACACCTTC. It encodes CASSQDPTGTGYGYTF.

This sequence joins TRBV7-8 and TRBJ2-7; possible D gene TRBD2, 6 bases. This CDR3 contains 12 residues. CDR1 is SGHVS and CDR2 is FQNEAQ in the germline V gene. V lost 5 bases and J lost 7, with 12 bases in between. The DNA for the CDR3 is TGTGCCAGCAGCCTCAACGCGGGGGAGCAGTACTTC. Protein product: CASSLNAGEQYF.

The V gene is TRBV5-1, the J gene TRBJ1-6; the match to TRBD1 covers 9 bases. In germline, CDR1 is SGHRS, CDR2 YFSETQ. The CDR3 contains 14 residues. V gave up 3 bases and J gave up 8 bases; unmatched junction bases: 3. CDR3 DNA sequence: TGCGCCAGCAGCTCCACAGGGGGCGATTCACCCCTCCACTTT. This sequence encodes CASSSTGGDSPLHF. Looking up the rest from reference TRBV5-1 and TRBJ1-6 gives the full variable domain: KAGVTQTPRYLIKTRGQQVTLSCSPISGHRSVSWYQQTPGQGLQFLFEYFSETQRNKGNFPGRFSGRQFSNSRSEMNVSTLELGDSALYLCASSSTGGDSPLHFGNGTRLTVT.

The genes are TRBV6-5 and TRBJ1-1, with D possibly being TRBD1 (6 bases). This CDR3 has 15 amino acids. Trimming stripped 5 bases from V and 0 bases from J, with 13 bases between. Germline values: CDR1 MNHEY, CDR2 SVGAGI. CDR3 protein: CASSTRQAVNTEAFF. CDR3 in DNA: TGTGCCAGCAGTACACGACAGGCCGTGAACACTGAAGCTTTCTTT.

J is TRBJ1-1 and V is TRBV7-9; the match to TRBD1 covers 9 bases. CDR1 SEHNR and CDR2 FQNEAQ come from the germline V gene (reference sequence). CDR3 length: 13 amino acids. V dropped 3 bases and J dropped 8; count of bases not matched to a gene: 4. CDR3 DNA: TGTGCCAGCAGCTTTCTGACAGGGGGGGAAGCTTTCTTT. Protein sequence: CASSFLTGGEAFF.

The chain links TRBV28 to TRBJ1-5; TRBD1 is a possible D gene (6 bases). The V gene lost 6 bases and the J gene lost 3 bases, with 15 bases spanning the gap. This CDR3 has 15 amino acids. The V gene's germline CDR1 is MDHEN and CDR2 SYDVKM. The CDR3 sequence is CASSGLTGYNQPQHF. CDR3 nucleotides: TGTGCCAGCAGCGGATTGACAGGTTACAATCAGCCCCAGCATTTT.

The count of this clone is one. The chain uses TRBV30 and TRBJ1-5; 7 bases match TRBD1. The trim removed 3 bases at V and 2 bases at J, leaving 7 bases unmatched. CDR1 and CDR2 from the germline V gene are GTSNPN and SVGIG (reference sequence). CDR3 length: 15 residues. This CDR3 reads CAWSLRGLGNQPQHF. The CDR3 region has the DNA TGTGCCTGGAGCCTAAGGGGGCTGGGCAATCAGCCCCAGCATTTT.

The CDR3 nucleotides read TGTGCCAGCGGCCTAGGACTCTCCTACGAGCAGTACTTC. Protein: CASGLGLSYEQYF. This chain links TRBV28 with TRBJ2-7; TRBD2 might be the D (5 bases). The CDR3 is 13 residues long. Trimming took 8 bases from V and 0 from J, leaving 11 bases between them. From germline, CDR1 is MDHEN and CDR2 SYDVKM.

CDR3 nucleotides: TGTGCCAGCACCCCCGCCGGACAGGGACGTCAGCCCCAGCATTTT. It encodes CASTPAGQGRQPQHF. This rearrangement joins TRBV27 to TRBJ1-5; 8 bases fit TRBD1. Germline V gene sequence: CDR1 MNHEY, CDR2 SMNVEV (reference sequence). J lost 6 bases, V lost 7 bases, and 11 bases had no gene match. The CDR3 contains 15 residues.